A single sample gave rise to the 19 T cell receptor beta chains below, sequenced in a study of T cells in Graves' hyperthyroidism and ophthalmopathy (dated by TCRdb to between 2018 and 2020). Library construction relied on multiplex PCR. This sample was sequenced with an Illumina HiSeq 2000. Amplification of TCR beta CDR3 regions was carried out from RNA transcripts. The TCR CDR3 was subjected to a first round of RT-PCR using the HTBI primer set and the Qiagen OneStep RT-PCR kit. TCRdb trimmed the raw reads at Q25, called clones with MiXCR and kept productive beta chains. Every distinct CDR3 protein forms one entry, paired with its most common genes and DNA. The sample table holds 650,000 to 850,000 distinct CDR3 sequences, of which 18% were seen once. The ten largest clones add up to approximately 15% of the sample. The sequenced sample was blood. These TCRs come from a woman aged 50 to 60 with Graves' hyperthyroidism that later progressed to Graves' ophthalmopathy.

J is TRBJ2-1 and V is TRBV7-2; perhaps TRBD1 as D (6 bases). Per the germline V gene, CDR1 is SGHTA and CDR2 is FQGNSA. The CDR3 covers 14 residues. Trimming shortened V by 2 bases and J by 12 bases, and 17 bases separated the two germline ends. CDR3 protein: CASSLNPLLGGQFF. The CDR3 coding sequence is TGTGCCAGCAGCTTAAACCCACTACTAGGGGGGCAGTTCTTC.

This clonotype was detected many times. The chain recombines TRBV3-1 with TRBJ2-3; D is perhaps TRBD2 (7 bases). Trimming removed 1 base at V and 4 bases at J, with 15 bases between. The CDR3 loop spans 16 amino acids. Germline V gene sequence: CDR1 LGHDT, CDR2 YNNKEL (reference sequence). The CDR3 protein is CASSQVRGGDPDTQYF. The CDR3 DNA reads as TGTGCCAGCAGCCAAGTCCGAGGGGGGGACCCAGATACGCAGTATTTT.

This clonotype was seen only a few times. This rearrangement joins TRBV20-1 to TRBJ2-7; 9 bases map to TRBD2. The CDR3 covers 13 residues. Germline CDR1 is DFQATT and CDR2 is SNEGSKA (reference sequence). V lost 5 bases to trimming and J lost 5 bases; unmatched junction nucleotides: 7. Written as DNA, the CDR3 is TGCAGTGCTGAGGGGACTAGCCCCGACGAGCAGTACTTC. The encoded protein is CSAEGTSPDEQYF.

There are many counts of this clonotype. V and J are TRBV3-1 and TRBJ1-5; D unresolved. The CDR3 runs 13 residues. Deletions cut 2 bases from V and 6 bases from J, with 8 bases between. Per the germline V gene, CDR1 is LGHDT and CDR2 is YNNKEL (reference sequence). The CDR3 nucleotides read TGTGCCAGCAGCCAATTTGTGGGTCAGCCCCAGCATTTT. Amino acids: CASSQFVGQPQHF.

This clonotype showed up many times. The chain has TRBV3-1 and TRBJ1-1; TRBD1 might be the D (5 bases). The CDR3 loop spans 14 amino acids. Germline CDR1 is LGHDT and CDR2 is YNNKEL (reference sequence). The germline V and J ends were trimmed by 4 bases and 1 base, with 10 bases remaining between them. CDR3 sequence: CASSLPGENTEAFF. CDR3 DNA sequence: TGTGCCAGCAGCCTGCCGGGGGAGAACACTGAAGCTTTCTTT. Combining the CDR3 with reference TRBV3-1 and TRBJ1-1 gives the whole variable domain DTAVSQTPKYLVTQMGNDKSIKCEQNLGHDTMYWYKQDSKKFLKIMFSYNNKELIINETVPNRFSPKSPDKAHLNLHINSLELGDSAVYFCASSLPGENTEAFFGQGTRLTVV.

This clonotype was recorded at least ten times. The chain joins TRBV11-2 to TRBJ2-3; D unclear. The germline gives CDR1 SGHAT, CDR2 FQNNGV. The V end lost 2 bases, the J end lost 0 bases, and 9 bases lay between the germline ends. This CDR3 contains 15 residues. CDR3: CASSLRPQSTDTQYF. The DNA for the CDR3 is TGTGCCAGCAGCTTACGGCCCCAAAGCACAGATACGCAGTATTTT.

This clonotype was detected ten times or more. V usage is TRBV12-3 or TRBV12-4 and J usage is TRBJ2-5; 10 positions agree with TRBD2. Trimming at V came to 4 bases and at J to 5 bases, leaving 10 bases not matched to a gene. This CDR3 has 16 amino acids. The CDR3 reads CASSSTKAGGRETQYF. As DNA, the CDR3 is TGTGCCAGCAGTTCCACCAAAGCGGGGGGGCGCGAGACCCAGTACTTC.

This clonotype came up a few times. This chain connects TRBV19 to TRBJ2-5; TRBD1 matches at 10 bases. The CDR3 is made up of 16 amino acids. The V gene's germline CDR1 is LNHDA and CDR2 SQIVND (reference sequence). With V trimmed by 4 bases and J by 4 bases, 9 bases remained unmatched. CDR3 protein: CASSTFRDRGRETQYF. The CDR3 nucleotides read TGTGCCAGTAGTACCTTCCGGGACAGGGGCCGAGAGACCCAGTACTTC.

The J gene is TRBJ1-1, the V gene TRBV13, with D tentatively TRBD1 (6 bases). Per the germline V gene, CDR1 is PRHDT and CDR2 is FYEKMQ (reference sequence). This CDR3 is built from 15 residues. The ends were cut back, 4 bases at V and 1 base at J, with 13 bases in the middle. The CDR3 loop is CASSWLQGWNTEAFF. The CDR3 coding sequence is TGTGCCAGCAGCTGGCTACAGGGATGGAACACTGAAGCTTTCTTT. The variable domain in full, with the rest retrieved from reference TRBV13 and TRBJ1-1, is AAGVIQSPRHLIKEKRETATLKCYPIPRHDTVYWYQQGPGQDPQFLISFYEKMQSDKGSIPDRFSAQQFSDYHSELNMSSLELGDSALYFCASSWLQGWNTEAFFGQGTRLTVV.

The chain couples TRBV6-1 to TRBJ2-5; D gene uncertain. The CDR3 loop spans 14 amino acids. The ends were cut back, 6 bases at V and 0 bases at J, with 11 bases in the middle. The germline V gene encodes CDR1 MNHNS and CDR2 SASEGT. For the CDR3, the DNA is TGTGCCAGCAGCAATCGAAATTACCAAGAGACCCAGTACTTC. This translates into CASSNRNYQETQYF.

Turning to this clonotype: A read error is possible here, since a much larger clone lies one base away. V usage is TRBV3-1 and J usage is TRBJ1-1; D unclear. The length of the CDR3 is 13 residues. Per the germline V gene, CDR1 is LGHDT and CDR2 is YNNKEL (reference sequence). Trimming cost V 4 bases and J 4 bases, with 10 bases left between them. The CDR3 is CASSPNMSTEAFF. CDR3 nucleotide sequence: TGTGCCAGCAGCCCAAACATGAGCACTGAAGCTTTCTTT.

At least ten counts were recorded for this clonotype. This chain connects TRBV13 to TRBJ2-2, with 8 bases fitting TRBD1. V lost 10 bases and J lost 5; bases outside the gene matches: 6. CDR1 and CDR2 (germline): PRHDT, FYEKMQ (reference sequence). This CDR3 has 13 residues. CDR3 sequence: CATRTGLTGELFF. Here the CDR3 DNA reads TGTGCCACCCGGACAGGGTTAACCGGGGAGCTGTTTTTT.

This clonotype was observed many times. The chain uses TRBV10-3 and TRBJ2-5, with TRBD1 as a possible D gene (7 bases). CDR3 length equals 15 residues. V lost 2 bases and J 1 base, leaving 11 bases between the germline ends. CDR1 ENHRY and CDR2 SYGVKD come from the germline V gene. The CDR3 bases are TGTGCCATCAGTGAGAATCAGGGGGGCCAAGAGACCCAGTACTTC. This codes for CAISENQGGQETQYF.

This clonotype was detected ten times or more. The V gene is TRBV3-1, the J gene TRBJ1-2; D remains unclear. Germline values: CDR1 LGHDT, CDR2 YNNKEL (reference sequence). The CDR3 has 13 amino acids. V was cut by 1 base and J by 1 base, with 4 bases left in between. In DNA form, the CDR3 reads TGTGCCAGCAGCCAAGTTTTTAACTATGGCTACACCTTC. It is translated as CASSQVFNYGYTF. Based on the CDR3 plus reference TRBV3-1 and TRBJ1-2, the full variable domain is DTAVSQTPKYLVTQMGNDKSIKCEQNLGHDTMYWYKQDSKKFLKIMFSYNNKELIINETVPNRFSPKSPDKAHLNLHINSLELGDSAVYFCASSQVFNYGYTFGSGTRLTVV.

This clonotype was seen a handful of times. The rearrangement links TRBV11-2 to TRBJ1-1; D is undetermined. V lost 2 bases, J lost 3 bases, and 16 bases lay in between. The CDR3 is 16 amino acids. Per the germline V gene, CDR1 is SGHAT and CDR2 is FQNNGV. The DNA of the CDR3 is TGTGCCAGCAGCTTACCCCCAAAAGATGGGGACACTGAAGCTTTCTTT. It codes for CASSLPPKDGDTEAFF.

Many counts were recorded for this clonotype. The chain joins TRBV10-3 to TRBJ2-1, with D possibly matching TRBD1 (7 bases). CDR1 and CDR2 from the germline V gene are ENHRY and SYGVKD. CDR3 length: 16 amino acids. V shed 6 bases and J shed 5 bases, with 20 bases lying between them. The CDR3 DNA sequence: TGTGCCATCAGCCCGAGGGTGGAGGGGGCCAACAATGAGCAGTTCTTC. Translation: CAISPRVEGANNEQFF.

This clonotype showed up just a few times. The chain employs TRBV7-9 and TRBJ2-1, with TRBD2 matching over 10 bases. This CDR3 contains 17 residues. CDR1 and CDR2 from the germline V gene are SEHNR and FQNEAQ (reference sequence). The V gene end was trimmed by 4 bases and the J gene end by 2 bases; junction bases not matched to a gene: 8. This chain's CDR3 is CASSWGKRGGTYNEQFF. CDR3 nucleotides: TGTGCCAGCAGCTGGGGAAAGCGGGGGGGAACCTACAATGAGCAGTTCTTC.

This clonotype came up many times. The chain has TRBV5-5 and TRBJ1-2, with 9 bases that match TRBD1. Germline V gives CDR1 SGHKS, CDR2 YYEKEE (reference sequence). The CDR3 contains 16 residues. J lost 4 bases, V lost 3 bases, and 10 bases had no gene match. CDR3 region: CASSSSRQGGPYGYTF. CDR3 DNA sequence: TGTGCCAGCAGCTCTTCGCGACAGGGGGGGCCCTATGGCTACACCTTC.

The rearrangement uses TRBV12-3 or TRBV12-4 and TRBJ2-5, with 8 bases that match TRBD2. This CDR3 has 14 residues. Trimming removed 2 bases from V and 7 bases from J; junction bases left unmatched: 6. CDR3 coding DNA: TGTGCCAGCAGTTTATGGCGGGGGGACGGGACCCAGTACTTC. Translating it yields CASSLWRGDGTQYF.